This T cell receptor (beta chain) was sequenced in a study of blood T cell repertoires in COVID-19. Trimming took 5 bases from V and 4 from J, leaving 9 bases between them. Looked up from germline, CDR1 is SGHVS and CDR2 is FQNEAQ. The CDR3 is 12 amino acids. Authors' data handling: Amplification from reference gene primers served as the basis for estimated nucleated cell counts. TCRdb keeps only in-frame clones here, not all; method: immunoSEQ multiplex PCR. Clonal size and the V and J genes are those of that table, whereas D and trimming came from the DNA. The repertoire includes 35,000 to 50,000 clones, roughly 68% of them detected once, and about 60% sits in the top ten. Worth noting for this clone: Other nucleotide sequences in the sample specify the same CDR3.

The gene calls are TRBV7-8 and TRBJ2-7, with D maybe TRBD2 (5 bases). The sample consisted of peripheral blood. This sequence was found in an elderly man with acute or convalescent COVID-19. CDR3 residues: CASSLTRYEQYF. DNA for the CDR3: TGTGCCAGCAGCCTTACTAGGTACGAGCAGTACTTC.